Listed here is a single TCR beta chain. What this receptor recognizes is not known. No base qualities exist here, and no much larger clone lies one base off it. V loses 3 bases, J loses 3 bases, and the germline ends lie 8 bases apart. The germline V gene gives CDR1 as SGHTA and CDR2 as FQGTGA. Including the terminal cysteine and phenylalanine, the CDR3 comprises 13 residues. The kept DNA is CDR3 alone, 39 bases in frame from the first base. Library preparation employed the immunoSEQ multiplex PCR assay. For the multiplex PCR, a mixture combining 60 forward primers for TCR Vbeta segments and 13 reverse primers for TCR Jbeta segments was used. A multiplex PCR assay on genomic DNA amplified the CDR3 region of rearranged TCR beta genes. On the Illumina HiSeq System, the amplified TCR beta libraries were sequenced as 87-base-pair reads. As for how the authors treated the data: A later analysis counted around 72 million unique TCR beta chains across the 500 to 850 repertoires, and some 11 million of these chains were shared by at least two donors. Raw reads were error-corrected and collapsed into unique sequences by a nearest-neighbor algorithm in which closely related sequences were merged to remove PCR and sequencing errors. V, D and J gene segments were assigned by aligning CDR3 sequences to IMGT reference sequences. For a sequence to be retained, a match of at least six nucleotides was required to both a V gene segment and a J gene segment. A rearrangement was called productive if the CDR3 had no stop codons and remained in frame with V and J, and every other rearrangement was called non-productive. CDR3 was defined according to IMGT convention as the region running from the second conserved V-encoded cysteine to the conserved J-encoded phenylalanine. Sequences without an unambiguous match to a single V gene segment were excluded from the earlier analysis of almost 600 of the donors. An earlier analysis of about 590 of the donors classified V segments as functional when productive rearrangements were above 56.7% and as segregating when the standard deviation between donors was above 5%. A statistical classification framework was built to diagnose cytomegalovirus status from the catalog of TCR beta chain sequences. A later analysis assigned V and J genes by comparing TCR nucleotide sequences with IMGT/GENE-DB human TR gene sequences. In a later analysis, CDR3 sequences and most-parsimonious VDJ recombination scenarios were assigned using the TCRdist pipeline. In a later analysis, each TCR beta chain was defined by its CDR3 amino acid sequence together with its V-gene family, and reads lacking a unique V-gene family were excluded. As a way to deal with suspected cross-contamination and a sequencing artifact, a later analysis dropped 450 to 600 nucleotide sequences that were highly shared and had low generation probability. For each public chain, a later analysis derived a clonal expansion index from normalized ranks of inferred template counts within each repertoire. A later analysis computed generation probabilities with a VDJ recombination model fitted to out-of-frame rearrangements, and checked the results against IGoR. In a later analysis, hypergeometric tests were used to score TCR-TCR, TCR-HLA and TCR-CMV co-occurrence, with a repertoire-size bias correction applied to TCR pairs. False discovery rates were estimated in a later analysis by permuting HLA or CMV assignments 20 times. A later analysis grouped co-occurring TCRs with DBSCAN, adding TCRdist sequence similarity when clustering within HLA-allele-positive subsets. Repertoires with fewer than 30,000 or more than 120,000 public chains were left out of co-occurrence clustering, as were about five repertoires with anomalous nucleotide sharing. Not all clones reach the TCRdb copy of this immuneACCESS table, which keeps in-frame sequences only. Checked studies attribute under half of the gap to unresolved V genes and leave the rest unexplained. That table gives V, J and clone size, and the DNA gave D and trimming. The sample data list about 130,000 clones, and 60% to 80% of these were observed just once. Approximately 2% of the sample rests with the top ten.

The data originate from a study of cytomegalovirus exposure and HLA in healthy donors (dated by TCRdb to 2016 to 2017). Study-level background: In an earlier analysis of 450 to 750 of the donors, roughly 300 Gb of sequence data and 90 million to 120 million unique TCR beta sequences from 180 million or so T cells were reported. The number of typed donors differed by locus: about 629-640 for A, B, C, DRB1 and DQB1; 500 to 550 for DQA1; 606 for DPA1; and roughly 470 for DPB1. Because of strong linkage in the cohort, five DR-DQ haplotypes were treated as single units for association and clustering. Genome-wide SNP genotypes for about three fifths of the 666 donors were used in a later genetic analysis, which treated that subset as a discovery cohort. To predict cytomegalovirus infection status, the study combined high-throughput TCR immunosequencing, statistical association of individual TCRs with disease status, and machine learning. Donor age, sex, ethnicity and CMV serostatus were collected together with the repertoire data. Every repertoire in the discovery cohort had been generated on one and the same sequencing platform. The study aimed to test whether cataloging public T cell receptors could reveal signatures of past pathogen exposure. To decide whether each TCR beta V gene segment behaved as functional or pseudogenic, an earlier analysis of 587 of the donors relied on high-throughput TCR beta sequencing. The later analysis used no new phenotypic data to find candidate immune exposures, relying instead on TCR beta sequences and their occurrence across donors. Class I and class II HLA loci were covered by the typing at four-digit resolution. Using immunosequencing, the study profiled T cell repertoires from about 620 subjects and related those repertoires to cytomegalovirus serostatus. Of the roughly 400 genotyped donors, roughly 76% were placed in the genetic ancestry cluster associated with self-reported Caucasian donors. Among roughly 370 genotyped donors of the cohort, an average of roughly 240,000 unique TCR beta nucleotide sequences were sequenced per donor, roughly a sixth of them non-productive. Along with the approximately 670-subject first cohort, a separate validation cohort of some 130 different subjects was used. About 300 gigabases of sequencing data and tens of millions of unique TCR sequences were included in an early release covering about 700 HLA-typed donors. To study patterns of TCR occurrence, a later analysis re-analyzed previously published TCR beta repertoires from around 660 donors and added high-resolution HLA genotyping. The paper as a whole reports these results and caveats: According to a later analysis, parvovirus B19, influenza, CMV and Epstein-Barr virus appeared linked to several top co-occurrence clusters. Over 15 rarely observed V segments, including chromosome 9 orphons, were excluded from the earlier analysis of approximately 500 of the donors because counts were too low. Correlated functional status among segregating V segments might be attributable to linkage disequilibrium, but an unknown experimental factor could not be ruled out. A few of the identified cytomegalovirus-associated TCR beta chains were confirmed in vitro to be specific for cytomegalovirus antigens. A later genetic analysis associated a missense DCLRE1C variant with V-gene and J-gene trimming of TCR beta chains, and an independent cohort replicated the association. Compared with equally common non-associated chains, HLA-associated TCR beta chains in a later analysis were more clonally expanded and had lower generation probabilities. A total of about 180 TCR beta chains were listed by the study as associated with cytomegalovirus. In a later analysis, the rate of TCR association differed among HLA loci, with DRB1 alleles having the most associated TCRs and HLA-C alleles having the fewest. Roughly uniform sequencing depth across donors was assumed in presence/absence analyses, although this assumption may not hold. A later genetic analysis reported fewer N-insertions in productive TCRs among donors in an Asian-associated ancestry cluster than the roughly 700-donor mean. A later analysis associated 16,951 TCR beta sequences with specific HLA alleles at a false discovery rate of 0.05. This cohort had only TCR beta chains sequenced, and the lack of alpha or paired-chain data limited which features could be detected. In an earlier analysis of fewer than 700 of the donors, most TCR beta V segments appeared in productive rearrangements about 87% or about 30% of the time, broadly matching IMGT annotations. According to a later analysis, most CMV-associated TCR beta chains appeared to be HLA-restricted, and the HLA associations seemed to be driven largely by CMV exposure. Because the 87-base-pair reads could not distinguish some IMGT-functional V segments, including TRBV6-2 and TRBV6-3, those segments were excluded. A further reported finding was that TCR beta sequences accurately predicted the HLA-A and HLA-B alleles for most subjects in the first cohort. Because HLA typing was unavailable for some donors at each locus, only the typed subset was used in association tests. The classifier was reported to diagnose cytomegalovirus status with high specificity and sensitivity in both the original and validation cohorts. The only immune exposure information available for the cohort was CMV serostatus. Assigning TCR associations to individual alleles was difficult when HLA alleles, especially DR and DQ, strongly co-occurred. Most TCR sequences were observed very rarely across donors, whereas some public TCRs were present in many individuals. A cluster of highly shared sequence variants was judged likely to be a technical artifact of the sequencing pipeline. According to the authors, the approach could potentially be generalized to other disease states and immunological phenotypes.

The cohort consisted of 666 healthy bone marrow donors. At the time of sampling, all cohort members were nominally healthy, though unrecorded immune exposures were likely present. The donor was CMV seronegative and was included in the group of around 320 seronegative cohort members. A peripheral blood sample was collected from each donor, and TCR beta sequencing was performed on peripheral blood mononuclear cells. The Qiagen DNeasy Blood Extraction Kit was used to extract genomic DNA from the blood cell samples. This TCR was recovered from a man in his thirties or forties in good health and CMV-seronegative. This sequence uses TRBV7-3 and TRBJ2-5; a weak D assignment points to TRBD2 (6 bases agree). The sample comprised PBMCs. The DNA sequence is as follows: TGTGCCAGCAGCTTGACGGGGGAAGAGACCCAGTACTTC. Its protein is CASSLTGEETQYF.